The 6 T cell receptor beta chains reported below all come from one sample, sequenced in a study of T cell responses to AZD1222 COVID-19 vaccine. TCRdb's table, derived via immunoSEQ multiplex PCR, lists solely in-frame clones and lacks some. The sample yields about 120,000 clones, 90% to 95% seen once. The specimen was peripheral blood, collected 28 days after the second AZD1222 dose. Every receptor here comes from an adult who received the AZD1222 COVID-19 vaccine.

The V gene is TRBV3-1 (or the pseudogene TRBV3-2), the J gene TRBJ1-4; TRBD1 agrees at 10 bases. The CDR3 consists of 12 residues. V shed 4 bases, J shed 12 bases, and the junction held 2 bases outside the gene matches. Germline V lookup: CDR1 LGHDT, CDR2 YNNKEL (reference sequence). The chain's CDR3 is CASSRTGGELFF. The CDR3 DNA is TGTGCCAGCAGCCGGACAGGGGGGGAACTGTTTTTT.

The rearrangement uses TRBV7-9 and TRBJ2-3; 9 nucleotides match TRBD1. This CDR3 is built from 17 residues. With V trimmed by 5 bases and J by 1 base, 10 bases remained unmatched. The germline CDR1 and CDR2 sequences are SEHNR and FQNEAQ (reference sequence). The CDR3 coding sequence is TGTGCCAGCAGCACCAGAACAGGGGGCAGCCGCACAGATACGCAGTATTTT. It specifies CASSTRTGGSRTDTQYF.

The V gene is TRBV27, the J gene TRBJ1-5, with TRBD1 matching 7 bases. This CDR3 contains 16 residues. J was trimmed by 3 bases and V by 6 bases; bases with no gene match: 11. Germline CDR1 and CDR2: MNHEY and SMNVEV (reference sequence). The CDR3 reads CASRASGTAYNQPQHF. The CDR3 region has the DNA TGTGCCAGCAGGGCATCCGGGACAGCTTACAATCAGCCCCAGCATTTT.

Points on this clone: This sample also contains other DNA sequences that code for the same CDR3. The chain carries TRBV10-1 and TRBJ1-2; D remains ambiguous. This CDR3 is 13 amino acids long. CDR1 is WNHNN and CDR2 is SYGVQD in the germline V gene (reference sequence). The ends were cut back, 3 bases at V and 2 bases at J, with 7 bases in the middle. CDR3 sequence: CASSEGSNYGYTF. The CDR3 DNA is TGCGCCAGCAGTGAAGGCAGCAACTATGGCTACACCTTC.

Turning to this clone: Other DNA sequences in the same sample also yield this CDR3. V gene TRBV10-2 combines with J gene TRBJ1-1; the D is unclear. V was cut by 2 bases and J by 1 base, with 2 bases left in between. The CDR3 totals 12 residues. CDR1 and CDR2 from the germline V gene are WSHSY and SAAADI. CDR3 DNA: TGCGCCAGCAGTGAGGCGAACACTGAAGCTTTCTTT. As protein: CASSEANTEAFF.

V usage is TRBV4-1 and J usage is TRBJ2-1; 11 bases fit TRBD1. The CDR3 covers 17 residues. Trimming took 3 bases from V and 0 from J; bases not matched to a gene: 4. The germline V gene encodes CDR1 MGHRA and CDR2 YSYEKL. CDR3 sequence reads: CASSQGGQGGSYNEQFF. The CDR3 DNA follows: TGCGCCAGCAGCCAGGGGGGACAGGGGGGCTCCTACAATGAGCAGTTCTTC.